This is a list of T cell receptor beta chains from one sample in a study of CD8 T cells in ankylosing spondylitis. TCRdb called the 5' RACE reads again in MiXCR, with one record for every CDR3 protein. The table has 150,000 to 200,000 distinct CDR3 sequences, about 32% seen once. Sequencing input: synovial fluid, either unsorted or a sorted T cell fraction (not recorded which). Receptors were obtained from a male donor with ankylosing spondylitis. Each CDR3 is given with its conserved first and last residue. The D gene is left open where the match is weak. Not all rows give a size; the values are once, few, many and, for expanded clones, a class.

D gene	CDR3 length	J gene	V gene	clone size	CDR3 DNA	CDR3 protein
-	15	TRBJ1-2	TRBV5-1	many	TGCGCCAGCAGCGCGGCTTCAGGGGATACCTATGGCTACACCTTC	CASSAASGDTYGYTF
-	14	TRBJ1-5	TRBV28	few	TGTGCCAGCAGTCTGGGGGGGGAGAGCAAGCCCCAGCATTTT	CASSLGGESKPQHF
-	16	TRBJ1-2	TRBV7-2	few	TGTGCCAGCAGCTTACCTTGGGTACAGGGCCCGGGTGGCTACACCTTC	CASSLPWVQGPGGYTF
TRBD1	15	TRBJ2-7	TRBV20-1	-	TGCAGTGCGAGCCCCGGGACAGCGAACCTCTACGAGCAGTACTTC	CSASPGTANLYEQYF
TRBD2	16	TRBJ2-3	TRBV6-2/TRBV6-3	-	TGTGCCAGCAGTTACTTCGCTAGCGGACTCACAGATACGCAGTATTTT	CASSYFASGLTDTQYF
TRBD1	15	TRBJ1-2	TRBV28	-	TGTGCCAGCAGTTCGCCGGACAGGCGCCTGACGGGCTACACCTTC	CASSSPDRRLTGYTF
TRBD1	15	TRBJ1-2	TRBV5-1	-	TGCGCCAGCAGCTCAAATCCGGGACAGGGGACTGGCTACACCTTC	CASSSNPGQGTGYTF
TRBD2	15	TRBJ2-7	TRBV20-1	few	TGCAGTGCCGGGACTAGCGGGGGGTTCTCCTACGAGCAGTACTTC	CSAGTSGGFSYEQYF
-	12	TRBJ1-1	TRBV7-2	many	TGTGCCAGCAGCCCTTGGGGGACTGAAGCTTTCTTT	CASSPWGTEAFF
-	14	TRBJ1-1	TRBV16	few	TGTGCCAGCAGCCGCAAGGCCTCGAACACTGAAGCTTTCTTT	CASSRKASNTEAFF
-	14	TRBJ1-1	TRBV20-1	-	TGCAGTGCTAGCAGTTCGGTAGGGGTCACTGAAGCTTTCTTT	CSASSSVGVTEAFF
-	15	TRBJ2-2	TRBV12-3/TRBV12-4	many	TGTGCCAGCACTATTTGGGAGTCGAGCACCGGGGAGCTGTTTTTT	CASTIWESSTGELFF
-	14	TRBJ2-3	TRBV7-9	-	TGTGCCAGCAGCTCAGACAGGCTCACAGATACGCAGTATTTT	CASSSDRLTDTQYF
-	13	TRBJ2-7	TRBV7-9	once	TGTGCCAGCAGCTTAAGCCGAGCAGTCGAGCAGTACTTC	CASSLSRAVEQYF
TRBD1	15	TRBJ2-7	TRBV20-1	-	TGCAGTGCTAGATCGGGACAGGGGAGCCTCTACGAGCAGTACTTC	CSARSGQGSLYEQYF
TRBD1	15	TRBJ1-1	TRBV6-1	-	TGTGCCAGCAGTCCAGGGACAGTCATGAACACTGAAGCTTTCTTT	CASSPGTVMNTEAFF